Listed below are T cell receptor beta chains from one sample, sequenced in a study of Graves' ophthalmopathy and Graves' hyperthyroidism. One entry per CDR3 protein, called by TCRdb with MiXCR from the multiplex PCR reads. The profile shows 580,000 or so distinct CDR3 sequences, less than 40% of them singletons. The material sequenced was peripheral blood or thyroid tissue (not recorded which). These TCRs come from an adult man with Graves' hyperthyroidism. Both conserved end residues are part of each CDR3. The D gene is left open where the match is weak. Size is stated for part of the rows, as once, few or many counts, or as a class when the clone is expanded.

>-|many|TRBJ1-3|TRBV29-1
CSVATTRGGNTIYF
TGCAGCGTCGCCACGACGAGGGGTGGAAACACCATATATTTT
>TRBD1|many|TRBJ1-6|TRBV7-2
CASSKGQGGNNSPLHF
TGTGCCAGCAGCAAGGGACAGGGGGGGAATAATTCACCCCTCCACTTT
>-|-|TRBJ1-5|TRBV24-1
CATSGGVGNQPQHF
TGTGCCACCAGTGGGGGGGTAGGCAATCAGCCCCAGCATTTT
>-|few|TRBJ2-5|TRBV6-6
CASRTLGGAGQETQYF
TGTGCCAGCAGGACCTTGGGGGGAGCGGGTCAAGAGACCCAGTACTTC
>-|-|TRBJ1-3|TRBV27
CASGTGNTIYF
TGTGCCAGCGGGACTGGAAACACCATATATTTT
>TRBD2|-|TRBJ2-7|TRBV12-5
CASGLGTNYEQYF
TGTGCTAGTGGTTTAGGGACTAACTACGAGCAGTACTTC
>TRBD1|once|TRBJ2-2|TRBV19
CASSTGGGELFF
TGTGCCAGTAGTACAGGGGGCGGGGAGCTGTTTTTT
>-|many|TRBJ2-5|TRBV5-8
CASSLVLHDQETQYF
TGTGCCAGCAGCTTGGTCCTCCACGACCAAGAGACCCAGTACTTC
>-|many|TRBJ1-1|TRBV6-5
CASSYDNMNTEAFF
TGTGCCAGCAGTTATGACAACATGAACACTGAAGCTTTCTTT
>TRBD1|many|TRBJ2-7|TRBV19
CASSALQGSNYEQYF
TGTGCCAGTAGTGCGTTACAGGGGAGCAACTACGAGCAGTACTTC
>-|many|TRBJ2-5|TRBV11-3
CASSLIGSGAETQYF
TGTGCCAGCAGCTTAATAGGTAGCGGAGCCGAGACCCAGTACTTC
>-|-|TRBJ1-1|TRBV28
CASRQQQGRVSEAFF
TGTGCCAGCAGACAACAACAGGGCAGGGTTTCCGAAGCTTTCTTT
>-|once|TRBJ1-3|TRBV29-1
CSVLGGNTIYF
TGCAGCGTTCTGGGTGGAAACACCATATATTTT
>TRBD2|-|TRBJ2-2|TRBV2
CASSYQRGGTGELFF
TGTGCCAGCAGTTACCAGCGGGGGGGGACCGGGGAGCTGTTTTTT
>TRBD1|many|TRBJ2-7|TRBV10-3
CATNSGTGRSEQYF
TGTGCCACCAACTCCGGGACAGGGCGCTCGGAGCAGTACTTC
>TRBD2|many|TRBJ2-7|TRBV7-9
CASSPPGLREGQQYF
TGTGCCAGCAGCCCACCGGGACTGCGGGAGGGCCAGCAGTACTTC
>TRBD2|-|TRBJ2-7|TRBV20-1
CSARDVRDTYGLAGLYEQYF
TGCAGTGCTAGAGATGTTCGGGACACCTACGGACTAGCGGGCCTTTACGAGCAGTACTTC
>-|many|TRBJ1-4|TRBV14
CASSHRMKGPNEKLFF
TGTGCCAGCAGCCACCGGATGAAGGGGCCAAATGAAAAACTGTTTTTT
>TRBD1|-|TRBJ2-5|TRBV2
CASKAPPGTGGRIETQYF
TGTGCCAGCAAAGCCCCCCCCGGGACAGGGGGTCGGATAGAGACCCAGTACTTC
>TRBD1|-|TRBJ2-7|TRBV29-1
CSFGDSTYEQYF
TGCAGTTTCGGGGACAGTACCTACGAGCAGTACTTC
>-|many|TRBJ2-7|TRBV10-3
CATRVEVSYEQYF
TGTGCCACTAGGGTAGAAGTCTCCTACGAGCAGTACTTC
>TRBD1|-|TRBJ2-7|TRBV20-1
CSVSGQGYGEQYF
TGCAGTGTTTCGGGACAGGGGTACGGCGAGCAGTACTTC
>-|-|TRBJ1-2|TRBV20-1
CSARTGTPYGYTF
TGCAGTGCTAGAACCGGGACTCCCTATGGCTACACCTTC
>-|many|TRBJ1-5|TRBV3-1
CASSLQGRNQPQHF
TGTGCCAGCAGCCTACAGGGCCGCAATCAGCCCCAGCATTTT
>TRBD2|-|TRBJ2-5|TRBV2
CAGSGLAVEAQYF
TGTGCCGGAAGCGGACTAGCCGTAGAGGCCCAGTACTTC
>TRBD2|many|TRBJ2-5|TRBV5-8
CASSFSGGALQTQYF
TGTGCCAGCAGCTTTAGCGGGGGGGCCCTCCAGACCCAGTACTTC
>TRBD2|-|TRBJ2-7|TRBV7-9
CASSLASGGGYEQYF
TGTGCCAGCAGCTTGGCTAGCGGGGGTGGGTACGAGCAGTACTTC
>-|many|TRBJ2-7|TRBV7-8
CASSLTSGESYEQYF
TGTGCCAGCAGCTTAACGTCGGGAGAATCCTACGAGCAGTACTTC
>TRBD1|-|TRBJ2-5|TRBV29-1
CSVVETGTGVYF
TGCAGCGTGGTAGAGACCGGGACAGGGGTCTACTTC
>TRBD1|once|TRBJ1-5|TRBV12-3/TRBV12-4
CASSWGQNSNQPQHF
TGTGCCAGCAGTTGGGGACAGAATAGCAATCAGCCCCAGCATTTT
>-|many|TRBJ1-2|TRBV7-9
CASSLIQGVMFYGYTF
TGTGCCAGCAGCTTAATACAGGGTGTAATGTTCTATGGCTACACCTTC
>-|many|TRBJ1-1|TRBV2
CASLSERSHTEAFF
TGTGCCAGCTTATCCGAGCGAAGTCACACTGAAGCTTTCTTT
>TRBD2|-|TRBJ2-1|TRBV7-3
CALSLAGGVEQFF
TGTGCCCTCAGCTTAGCGGGAGGGGTTGAGCAGTTCTTC
>-|many|TRBJ2-5|TRBV4-1
CASSHSGGRQETQYF
TGCGCCAGCAGCCACTCGGGTGGGAGGCAAGAGACCCAGTACTTC
>TRBD2|few|TRBJ2-3|TRBV10-2
CASTLAGTDTQYF
TGCGCCAGCACCCTAGCGGGGACAGATACGCAGTATTTT
>TRBD2|-|TRBJ2-7|TRBV5-1
CASSPTSGVFYEQYF
TGCGCCAGCAGTCCGACTAGCGGGGTGTTCTACGAGCAGTACTTC
>-|-|TRBJ2-2|TRBV29-1
CSVEGLTGELFF
TGCAGCGTCGAAGGACTTACAGGGGAGCTGTTTTTT
>-|-|TRBJ2-2|TRBV7-9
CASSSGRNTGELFF
TGTGCCAGCAGCTCGGGAAGGAACACCGGGGAGCTGTTTTTT
>TRBD1|many|TRBJ1-6|TRBV6-1
CAAERTGLSPLHF
TGTGCCGCTGAGCGGACAGGGCTTTCACCCCTCCACTTT
>-|few|TRBJ1-2|TRBV3-1
CASSPRDTNYGYTF
TGTGCCAGCAGCCCCAGGGACACAAACTATGGCTACACCTTC
>-|-|TRBJ2-7|TRBV12-3/TRBV12-4
CASSYRGRTYEQYF
TGTGCCAGCAGCTACCGGGGTAGGACCTACGAGCAGTACTTC
>TRBD1|-|TRBJ1-2|TRBV12-3/TRBV12-4
CASSLDRTGVLYGYTF
TGTGCCAGCAGCCTCGACCGGACAGGGGTCCTCTATGGCTACACCTTC